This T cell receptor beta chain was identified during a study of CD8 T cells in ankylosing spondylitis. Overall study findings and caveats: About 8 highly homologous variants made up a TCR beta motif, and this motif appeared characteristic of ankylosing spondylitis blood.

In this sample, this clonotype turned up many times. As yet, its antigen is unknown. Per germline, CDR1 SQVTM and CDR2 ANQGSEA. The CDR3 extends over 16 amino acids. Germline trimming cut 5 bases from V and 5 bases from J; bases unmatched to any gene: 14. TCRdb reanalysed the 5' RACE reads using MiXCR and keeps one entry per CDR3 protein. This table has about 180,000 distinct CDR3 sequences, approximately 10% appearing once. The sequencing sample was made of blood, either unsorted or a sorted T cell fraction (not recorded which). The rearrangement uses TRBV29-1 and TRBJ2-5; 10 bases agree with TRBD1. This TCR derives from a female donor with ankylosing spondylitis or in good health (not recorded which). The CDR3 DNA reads TGCAGCGTTACCGGGACAGGGGTGGGTACCGCGGAGACCCAGTACTTC. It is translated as CSVTGTGVGTAETQYF.